This is a list of T cell receptor beta chains from one sample in a study of blood T cell repertoires in COVID-19. This table comes from immunoSEQ multiplex PCR, and its TCRdb copy is limited to in-frame clones, with some not included. The repertoire has roughly 200,000 clones, approximately 87% of them found once; the top ten carry over 3%. What was sequenced was PBMCs or T cells enriched from blood (not recorded which). Receptors were obtained from a woman aged 50 to 65 in a cohort exposed to, infected with or recovered from COVID-19 (not recorded which). Each CDR3 is given with its conserved first and last residue. The order of the fields is D gene, J gene, V gene, clone size, CDR3 DNA, CDR3 protein. A D gene is named only where the DNA matches it firmly. Size is stated for part of the rows, as once, few or many counts, or as a class when the clone is expanded.

>TRBD1|TRBJ1-2|TRBV5-1|.
TGCGCCAGCAGCATGGGACAGGATGATGGCTACACCTTC
CASSMGQDDGYTF
>TRBD2|TRBJ2-1|TRBV14|.
TGTGCCAGCAGCCAGGGTCCGGGACTAGGTAGCTATGATGCCAATGAGCAGTTCTTC
CASSQGPGLGSYDANEQFF
>.|TRBJ2-7|TRBV27|.
TGTGCCAGCAGTTTATGGGGGGGCGACGAGCAGTACTTC
CASSLWGGDEQYF
>.|TRBJ2-5|TRBV7-9|.
TGTGCCAGCAGCTCAAATAGACAGTGGGAGACCCAGTACTTC
CASSSNRQWETQYF
>TRBD2|TRBJ2-3|TRBV3-1/TRBV3-2|.
TGTGCCAGCAGCCGCAGGACTAGCGGGGAGAGCACAGATACGCAGTATTTT
CASSRRTSGESTDTQYF
>TRBD1|TRBJ1-2|TRBV5-1|.
TGCGCCAGCAGCCGAACAGGGGGCTCGGATGGCTACACCTTC
CASSRTGGSDGYTF
>TRBD1|TRBJ1-2|TRBV30|.
TGTGCCTGGGGGACAGGACCAGGATGGGGCTACACCTTC
CAWGTGPGWGYTF
>.|TRBJ2-7|TRBV6-2/TRBV6-3|.
TGTGCCAGCAGTTATAGAACAGGGACTACCTACGAGCAGTACTTC
CASSYRTGTTYEQYF
>.|TRBJ2-7|TRBV5-4|.
TGTGCCAGCAGCTCGAGGGGGGGCGCTTCCTACGAGCAGTACTTC
CASSSRGGASYEQYF
>.|TRBJ1-3|TRBV28|few
TGTGCCAGCAATCCGGGACTACCTGGAAACACCATATATTTT
CASNPGLPGNTIYF
>TRBD1|TRBJ2-7|TRBV9|.
TGTGCCAGCAGCCTTAACCCGGGACAGGGAATTTACGAGCAGTACTTC
CASSLNPGQGIYEQYF
>.|TRBJ1-1|TRBV18|few
TGTGCCAGCTCGCTTCGGGAGTGGGTGAACACTGAAGCTTTCTTT
CASSLREWVNTEAFF
>.|TRBJ2-1|TRBV7-2|once
TGTGCCAGCAGCTTTAGGCGGTTCGGGGGTATCGATGAGCAGTTCTTC
CASSFRRFGGIDEQFF
>.|TRBJ2-1|TRBV11-2|.
TGTGCCAGCAGCTTAGATCAGCCCCGGACAGACAATGAGCAGTTCTTC
CASSLDQPRTDNEQFF
>TRBD1|TRBJ2-4|TRBV6-5|.
TGTGCCAGCAGCCGGACAGGGGGAATACAGTACTTC
CASSRTGGIQYF
>.|TRBJ1-3|TRBV28|.
TGTGCCAGCAGGCCCGGGGGGTCTGGAAACACCATATATTTT
CASRPGGSGNTIYF
>TRBD1|TRBJ1-4|TRBV6-5|.
TGTGCCAGCAGCCTCCGGGACAGGGGGAATGAAAAACTGTTTTTT
CASSLRDRGNEKLFF
>.|TRBJ1-2|TRBV11-2|.
TGTGCCAGCACCCCAGCGAACCAGAACTATGGCTACACCTTC
CASTPANQNYGYTF
>.|TRBJ1-3|TRBV12-5|.
TGTGCTAGTGGTTTTATCGAGGAAAGAAACACCATATATTTT
CASGFIEERNTIYF
>.|TRBJ1-3|TRBV18|.
TGTGCCAGCTCACCCAAGGGGTTTAATGGAAACACCATATATTTT
CASSPKGFNGNTIYF
>.|TRBJ1-1|TRBV4-3|once
TGCGCCAGCAGCCAAAACCTTAACAGGGAGACCGCTTTCTTT
CASSQNLNRETAFF
>.|TRBJ2-7|TRBV4-2|.
TGTGCCAGCAGCCAAGATCGGGCCGGGGTATCCTACGAGCAGTACTTC
CASSQDRAGVSYEQYF
>.|TRBJ1-2|TRBV3-1/TRBV3-2|.
TGTGCCAGCAGCCATCGACAGGCAGCTAACTATGGCTACACCTTC
CASSHRQAANYGYTF
>TRBD1|TRBJ1-5|TRBV19|few
TGTGCCACCAGGGACAGGGGCGTTCAGCCCCAGCATTTT
CATRDRGVQPQHF
>.|TRBJ2-5|TRBV5-5|once
TGTGCCAGCAGCTTGGGGGGGCTAGAGACCCAGTACTTC
CASSLGGLETQYF
>TRBD1|TRBJ1-5|TRBV7-8|.
TGTGCCAGCAGCCAGCGGACAGGGGAAAAATATAGCAATCAGCCCCAGCATTTT
CASSQRTGEKYSNQPQHF
>TRBD1|TRBJ1-2|TRBV13|.
TGTGCCAGCAGCCGATGGGGACAGATCTATGGCTACACCTTC
CASSRWGQIYGYTF
>.|TRBJ1-2|TRBV6-6|.
TGTGCCAGCAGTTACTCGCCAGACATCATCTATGGCTACACCTTC
CASSYSPDIIYGYTF
>.|TRBJ1-2|TRBV5-5|.
TGTGCCAGCAGCTTCTCTAGGGGGGGCTATGGCTACACCTTC
CASSFSRGGYGYTF
>TRBD1|TRBJ2-3|TRBV5-6|.
TGTGCCAGCAGCTACGGACAGGGGAGTGCAGATACGCAGTATTTT
CASSYGQGSADTQYF
>.|TRBJ2-1|TRBV4-3|.
TGCGCCAGCAGCCAATACCCCCCGGGACTTAGCTCCTACAATGAGCAGTTCTTC
CASSQYPPGLSSYNEQFF
>TRBD1|TRBJ1-4|TRBV18|.
TGTGCCAGCTCACGCGGGACAGGGGGTAATGAAAAACTGTTTTTT
CASSRGTGGNEKLFF
>.|TRBJ1-5|TRBV6-2/TRBV6-3|.
TGTGCCAGCAGTTATCGGGGGTGGGAAATCGGGAGCAATCAGCCCCAGCATTTT
CASSYRGWEIGSNQPQHF
>.|TRBJ1-6|TRBV5-1|.
TGCGCCAGCAGCTTGGATGGCAGGGCGGACAATTCACCCCTCCACTTT
CASSLDGRADNSPLHF
>.|TRBJ1-1|TRBV19|.
TGTGCCAGTACGAGGTATGGCAGGGGGAACACTGAAGCTTTCTTT
CASTRYGRGNTEAFF
>TRBD1|TRBJ1-6|TRBV6-5|few
TGTGCCACATTACGAGGACAGGGTGGGTCACCCCTCCACTTT
CATLRGQGGSPLHF
>TRBD1|TRBJ1-5|TRBV6-5|.
TGTGCCAGCAGTTACAGGACAGGGTGGAATCAGCCCCAGCATTTT
CASSYRTGWNQPQHF
>TRBD1|TRBJ1-1|TRBV7-9|few
TGTGCCAGCAACCGACAGGGACTGACTGAAGCTTTCTTT
CASNRQGLTEAFF
>.|TRBJ1-1|TRBV2|.
TGTGCCAGCAGTGTGGCCGAGAACACTGAAGCTTTCTTT
CASSVAENTEAFF
>TRBD1|TRBJ2-7|TRBV28|few
TGTGCCAGCGGGACAGGGTCCTCCTCCTACGAGCAGTACTTC
CASGTGSSSYEQYF
>.|TRBJ1-2|TRBV12-3/TRBV12-4|.
TGTGCCAGCAGTTTCTCCAGGGTCCATGGCTACACCTTC
CASSFSRVHGYTF